This TCR beta chain originates from a study of T cell responses to AZD1222 COVID-19 vaccine (dated by TCRdb to 2020 to 2022). A note on the overall study: Because spike-specific TCR depth and breadth did not differ between the two schedules, AZD1222 recipients who got a second dose at roughly 4 weeks were pooled with those who got a second dose at roughly 12 weeks. Enrollment into the trials was organized by age into subgroups of 18-55, 56-69 and 70-plus years, and those subgroups contained roughly 150, 30 and 60 TCR-sequenced participants, respectively. TCR sequencing covered some 240 trial participants: 200 to 210 given two doses of AZD1222 and 26 given two doses of MenACWY control vaccine. Results the study describes overall, beyond this receptor: Most participants were white British and females outnumbered males, and the authors suggested that clonal diversity may have been underestimated. Reportedly, almost half of the unique spike-specific TCRs recognized epitopes lying outside the regions that are mutated in the B.1.351 and B.1.1.7 variants. In the small 56-69-year group, the increase in depth fell short of significance, most likely because of low power. The vaccine-associated CD4 TCRs covered the entire spike protein, and the dominant responses fell in regions 160-218 and 743-854. Because no samples from the day 14 peak response were available, repertoires could be characterized only after the peak T cell response. Conclusions about previously exposed vaccinees are limited because only 5 or 6 AZD1222 recipients were SARS-CoV-2 seropositive at baseline. Spike-specific TCR breadth and depth rose significantly after two AZD1222 doses compared with day 0 and with MenACWY recipients.

Concerning this clone itself: Which antigen it targets is not known. Base qualities are not at hand, and no much larger clone is one base apart.

From V the trimming removes 4 bases and from J it removes 4 bases, while the gene matches leave 6 bases of the junction unaccounted for. Spanning cysteine to phenylalanine, the CDR3 consists of 15 amino acids. Only the CDR3 part of the read is kept: 45 bases, read in frame from the first base. As encoded in the germline V gene, CDR1 is MNHEY while CDR2 is SVGAGI. The CDR3 regions of human TCRbeta chains were subjected to immunosequencing. The study's own analysis went as follows. TCRs in the repertoires were compared against a reference library of SARS-CoV-2-specific TCRs that had been generated with the MIRA antigen-specificity platform. Breadth was defined as the fraction of unique TCRs that were SARS-CoV-2-associated, and depth was defined as the fraction of total T cells that were SARS-CoV-2-associated. Each spike-specific TCR was assigned to its reactive spike region and to a CD4 or CD8 class using the MIRA data. Log10-transformed breadth and depth values were compared by one-way ANOVA with Sidak's multiple comparisons tests. TCRdb limited this immuneACCESS table to in-frame rearrangements with V and J called. A share of clones is missing; checked studies link under half to unresolved V genes, and the rest is unexplained. V and J calls and clone size follow that table, whereas D and trimming were derived from the DNA. The sample yields roughly 110,000 clones; around 82% were counted once. Together, the top ten hold approximately 10% of the sample.

In light of the paper, this sample's time point label describes: baseline before first vaccination. Vaccinee samples came from UK trials COV001 and COV002, including a single-blind randomized controlled phase 2/3 trial of AZD1222 (ChAdOx1 nCoV-19) in healthy adults. Trial participant PBMC samples were collected at day 0 and day 28 after the second dose for TCRbeta chain sequencing. Here the chain combines TRBV6-5 and TRBJ1-2; 10 bases in between match TRBD1. This clonotype was obtained from an adult in good health. Sequencing used peripheral blood, obtained on day 0 of AZD1222 vaccination. The CDR3 in this case is CASSFSGQGPYGYTF. The nucleotides read TGTGCCAGCAGTTTTTCGGGACAGGGGCCCTATGGCTACACCTTC.